One sample yielded the 11 T cell receptor beta chains listed below, sequenced in a study of vaccination effects on CD4 cells after COVID-19. Expansion with viral peptide pools was applied to antigen-specific CD4+ T cells by the ViraFEST assay prior to sequencing. Culture proceeded for approximately nine days, and CD4+ T cells were then isolated. In the vaccine recipients, nucleocapsid antibodies were negative and there was no prior SARS-CoV-2 infection. These TCRs are of unknown antigen specificity. Here immunoSEQ multiplex PCR was the method, and the copy in TCRdb shows in-frame clones only, minus some. The repertoire has 35,000 to 45,000 clones, around 80% of them found once; the top ten carry 10% to 12%. Sequenced material: CD4+ T cells from PBMCs cultured with SARS-CoV-2 spike peptides, taken before COVID-19 vaccination. The receptors derive from a human donor who received a COVID-19 vaccine.

This clone was picked up a small number of times. The chain carries TRBV2 and TRBJ1-1, with a weak D call TRBD1 (5 bases). The germline V gene encodes CDR1 SNHLY and CDR2 FYNNEI. The V end lost 2 bases, the J end lost 2 bases, and 6 bases lay between the germline ends. This CDR3 has 13 amino acids. Here the CDR3 DNA reads TGTGCCAGCAGTGAACAGGGAAACACTGAAGCTTTCTTT. It encodes CASSEQGNTEAFF.

The chain has TRBV11-3 and TRBJ2-3, with 10 positions matching TRBD2. CDR1 is SGHNT, CDR2 YENEEA, per germline. There are 15 residues in the CDR3. The V segment lost 2 bases and the J segment 9 bases; nucleotides outside the gene matches: 8. Written as DNA, the CDR3 is TGTGCCAGCAGCTTAACGAGCGGGGGGGCGCAGACGCAGTATTTT. Translated, it gives CASSLTSGGAQTQYF.

This chain links TRBV7-8 with TRBJ1-5; D unresolved. This CDR3 has 15 residues. CDR1 and CDR2 (germline): SGHVS, FQNEAQ. Trimming pared 1 base from V and 4 bases from J, leaving 11 bases between. CDR3 sequence reads: CASSLEGIANQPQHF. CDR3 DNA: TGTGCCAGCAGCTTAGAGGGCATAGCAAATCAGCCCCAGCATTTT.

This clone was observed a single time. The J gene is TRBJ2-5, the V gene TRBV2, with TRBD1 identical over 7 bases. Germline V gene lookup returns CDR1 SNHLY and CDR2 FYNNEI. This CDR3 has 14 residues. The V and J ends lost 10 bases and 1 base, in that order; junction bases with no gene match: 9. This chain's CDR3 is CANSPGQPQETQYF. CDR3 nucleotides: TGTGCCAACTCACCGGGACAGCCCCAAGAGACCCAGTACTTC.

This chain joins TRBV24-1 and TRBJ1-2; D is undetermined. V lost 2 bases to trimming and J lost 4 bases, with 16 bases between them. Per germline, CDR1 KGHDR and CDR2 SFDVKD. The CDR3 has 16 residues. The CDR3 DNA follows: TGTGCCACCAGTGATTCCTCATACGGGGAGCGCTATGGCTACACCTTC. It translates to CATSDSSYGERYGYTF.

This chain connects TRBV4-1 to TRBJ2-6, with D possibly matching TRBD1 (6 bases). This CDR3 is 18 amino acids long. Trimming removed 4 bases at V and 1 base at J, with 17 bases between. In germline, CDR1 is MGHRA, CDR2 YSYEKL. The CDR3 sequence: CASSPGQGKGSGANVLTF. As DNA, the CDR3 is TGCGCCAGCAGCCCGGGACAAGGGAAGGGGTCTGGGGCCAACGTCCTGACTTTC.

The rearrangement links TRBV30 to TRBJ2-5, with D possibly matching TRBD1 (5 bases). The CDR3 covers 16 residues. Germline assignment: CDR1 GTSNPN and CDR2 SVGIG (reference sequence). Trimming pared 1 base from V and 2 bases from J, leaving 17 bases between. The CDR3 DNA follows: TGTGCCTGGAGTGAGGGTTTTGGGGCAGTGCAAGAGACCCAGTACTTC. This gives the protein CAWSEGFGAVQETQYF.

This sequence joins TRBV11-2 and TRBJ1-5, with D tentatively TRBD1 (5 bases). Trimming took off 5 bases at V and 1 base at J, with 15 bases between the two ends. The CDR3 consists of 16 residues. In germline, CDR1 is SGHAT, CDR2 FQNNGV. The CDR3 loop is CASSLKTAPSNQPQHF. The CDR3 DNA reads TGTGCCAGCAGCCTTAAGACAGCACCCAGCAATCAGCCCCAGCATTTT.

The chain has TRBV6-5 and TRBJ1-2; 9 bases map to TRBD1. This CDR3 has 15 residues. Per germline, CDR1 MNHEY and CDR2 SVGAGI. V trimming: 5 bases; J trimming: 4 bases; junction bases outside the gene matches: 8. CDR3 loop: CASSRPGQGSYGYTF. The DNA for the CDR3 is TGTGCCAGCAGTCGTCCGGGACAGGGAAGCTATGGCTACACCTTC.

The rearrangement links TRBV5-1 to TRBJ1-2, with TRBD1 matching 7 bases. V shed 4 bases and J 6 bases; nucleotides not matched to a gene: 6. Germline loops: CDR1 SGHRS, CDR2 YFSETQ. The length of the CDR3 is 13 residues. DNA for the CDR3: TGCGCCAGCAGCCCGACAGGGTTGGATGGCTACACCTTC. Its translation: CASSPTGLDGYTF.

The chain carries TRBV5-6 and TRBJ2-6; D unresolved. V was clipped by 6 bases and J by 0 bases, with 13 bases between them. The CDR3 contains 16 residues. Germline loops: CDR1 SGHDT, CDR2 YYEEEE. CDR3 coding DNA: TGTGCCAGCACCATGACGGGTAACTCTGGGGCCAACGTCCTGACTTTC. The encoded protein is CASTMTGNSGANVLTF.